Below, 14 T cell receptor beta chains from the same sample are listed, as sequenced in a study of blood T cell repertoires in COVID-19. This table comes from immunoSEQ multiplex PCR, and its TCRdb copy is limited to in-frame clones, with some not included. This table holds fewer than 250,000 clones, roughly 83% found once. Sequenced material: peripheral blood. These receptors all stem from a woman at least 80 years old with COVID-19, enrolled during active disease.

The chain carries TRBV2 and TRBJ1-3; weak D call: TRBD1 (6 bases). Germline values: CDR1 SNHLY, CDR2 FYNNEI. The V end was cut by 6 bases, the J end by 3 bases, with 12 bases between. The CDR3 loop spans 14 amino acids. In DNA, the CDR3 is TGTGCCAGCAGAGAACAGGGAGGTGGAAACACCATATATTTT. Amino acids: CASREQGGGNTIYF.

The V call is TRBV3-1 (or the pseudogene TRBV3-2), the J call TRBJ1-1; the D gene is possibly TRBD1 (6 bases). Deletions cut 5 bases from V and 5 bases from J, with 9 bases between. This CDR3 comprises 12 residues. Germline lookup yields CDR1 LGHDT and CDR2 YNNKEL (reference sequence). In DNA, the CDR3 is TGTGCCAGCAGCTCAACAGGGACTGAAGCTTTCTTT. It translates to CASSSTGTEAFF.

The chain employs TRBV4-3 and TRBJ2-3; 11 bases map to TRBD2. This CDR3 contains 18 residues. Per the germline V gene, CDR1 is LGHNA and CDR2 is YSLEER. V lost 3 bases, J lost 5 bases, and 13 bases stayed unmatched. The DNA of the CDR3 is TGCGCCAGCAGCCAGTTCCACGTAGCGGGGGGGCCGGGAGATACGCAGTATTTT. Translated: CASSQFHVAGGPGDTQYF.

This clone was detected a few times. Other nucleotide sequences from this sample produce the same CDR3. The chain carries TRBV20-1 and TRBJ1-5; weak D call: TRBD1 (5 bases). The V gene's germline CDR1 is DFQATT and CDR2 SNEGSKA (reference sequence). The CDR3 sequence is 14 residues long. Trimming stripped 3 bases from V and 4 bases from J, with 13 bases between. The CDR3, as DNA: TGCAGTGCTAGTCCTGCAGGGTCGAATCAGCCCCAGCATTTT. Residues: CSASPAGSNQPQHF.

This clone came up a few times. This chain links TRBV2 with TRBJ1-5; 7 bases map to TRBD1. CDR1 is SNHLY and CDR2 is FYNNEI in the germline V gene. This CDR3 has 13 residues. Losses at the gene ends were 7 bases for V and 6 bases for J; bases not matched to a gene: 6. CDR3 coding DNA: TGTGCCAGCAAAGGGGGCGGATTTCAGCCCCAGCATTTT. Encoded protein: CASKGGGFQPQHF. The variable domain in full, completed from reference TRBV2 and TRBJ1-5, reads EPEVTQTPSHQVTQMGQEVILRCVPISNHLYFYWYRQILGQKVEFLVSFYNNEISEKSEIFDDQFSVERPDGSNFTLKIRSTKLEDSAMYFCASKGGGFQPQHFGDGTRLSIL.

The gene calls are TRBV5-1 and TRBJ2-2; 8 bases are a match to TRBD1. The J segment lost 7 bases and the V segment lost 0 bases, leaving 5 bases of the junction unmatched. The CDR3 has 15 amino acids. Germline CDR1 SGHRS, CDR2 YFSETQ. CDR3 sequence reads: CASSLAQGANGELFF. The CDR3 region has the DNA TGCGCCAGCAGCTTGGCTCAGGGGGCGAACGGGGAGCTGTTTTTT. Complete variable domain (other parts from reference TRBV5-1 and TRBJ2-2): KAGVTQTPRYLIKTRGQQVTLSCSPISGHRSVSWYQQTPGQGLQFLFEYFSETQRNKGNFPGRFSGRQFSNSRSEMNVSTLELGDSALYLCASSLAQGANGELFFGEGSRLTVL.

For this clone: The same CDR3 arises from other DNA sequences in this sample as well. V usage is TRBV3-1 (or the pseudogene TRBV3-2) and J usage is TRBJ2-3; TRBD1 might be the D (5 bases). V was clipped by 1 base and J by 6 bases, with 11 bases between them. The CDR3 spans 14 residues. Germline CDR1 reads LGHDT; CDR2 reads YNNKEL (reference sequence). CDR3 loop: CASSQGGAGDTQYF. CDR3 in DNA: TGTGCCAGCAGCCAAGGTGGGGCCGGGGATACGCAGTATTTT.

The rearrangement uses TRBV12-3 or TRBV12-4 and TRBJ1-2; tentatively, D is TRBD1 (5 bases). V was shortened by 3 bases and J by 7 bases, with 9 bases between the two germline ends. The CDR3 extends over 12 amino acids. CDR3 in DNA: TGTGCCAGCAGTTTTTCAGGGTTTGGCTACACCTTC. Translating gives CASSFSGFGYTF.

This clone showed up just once. The chain couples TRBV19 to TRBJ2-3, with D uncertain. This CDR3 is built from 15 residues. The V end was cut by 0 bases, the J end by 8 bases, with 15 bases between. The germline gives CDR1 LNHDA, CDR2 SQIVND (reference sequence). CDR3 in amino acids: CASSIDRSHASTQYF. The DNA for the CDR3 is TGTGCCAGTAGTATAGATCGGAGTCACGCGAGTACGCAGTATTTT.

This chain links TRBV18 with TRBJ1-1; TRBD1 is a possible D gene (5 bases). V lost 1 base to trimming and J lost 4 bases, with 13 bases between them. CDR1 is KGHSH and CDR2 is LQKENI in the germline V gene. The CDR3 is 15 residues long. As DNA, the CDR3 is TGTGCCAGCTCACCACTAAGGGGCTCGAGCACTGAAGCTTTCTTT. Translation gives CASSPLRGSSTEAFF.

CDR3 sequence reads: CASSSGNRGAGPQHF. The CDR3, as DNA: TGTGCCAGCAGCTCGGGGAACAGGGGAGCAGGGCCCCAGCATTTT. The V and J genes are TRBV5-6 and TRBJ1-5, with TRBD1 matching over 7 bases. CDR3 size: 15 residues. V was pared by 3 bases and J by 9 bases, with 12 bases of the junction left unmatched. Germline CDR1 reads SGHDT; CDR2 reads YYEEEE.

The sample holds a few counts of this clone. Here the CDR3 DNA reads TGTGCCAGCTCACCGGCCGGGATAGGACAGCCCCAGCATTTT. Translating gives CASSPAGIGQPQHF. This rearrangement joins TRBV18 to TRBJ1-5, with unresolved D. The CDR3 runs to 14 residues. In germline, CDR1 is KGHSH, CDR2 LQKENI. Deletions cut 3 bases from V and 7 bases from J, with 13 bases between.

This clone has only one observation. The chain has TRBV7-2 and TRBJ1-2; D uncertain. There are 16 residues in the CDR3. Trimming shortened V by 0 bases and J by 4 bases, and 15 bases separated the two germline ends. The germline CDR1 and CDR2 sequences are SGHTA and FQGNSA. The CDR3 region is CASSLATLASPYGYTF. In DNA, the CDR3 is TGTGCCAGCAGCTTAGCCACTTTAGCATCACCCTATGGCTACACCTTC.

The rearrangement links TRBV18 to TRBJ2-7; D gene ambiguous. This CDR3 spans 12 amino acids. Trimming pared 3 bases from V and 0 bases from J, leaving 3 bases between. CDR1 is KGHSH, CDR2 LQKENI, per germline. CDR3 protein: CASSPSSYEQYV. The DNA for the CDR3 is TGTGCCAGCTCACCGAGCTCCTACGAGCAGTACGTC.